This T cell receptor beta chain was sequenced during a study of shared clonotypes between healthy human individuals. Everyone who donated was a Caucasian adult who lived in Nashville, Tennessee. In the study's own analysis: ImmunoSEQ yielded junction-only sequences lacking quality scores, so filtering differed. The repertoire was sequenced with immunoSEQ multiplex PCR; TCRdb's copy has only in-frame clones and lacks some. Clonal size and the V and J genes are those of that table, whereas D and trimming came from the DNA. The repertoire holds about 490,000 clones, with around three quarters as singletons. There are 11 residues in the CDR3. The germline gives CDR1 DFQATT, CDR2 SNEGSKA (reference sequence).

This receptor was taken from a woman in her thirties or forties in good health. Some clones in this sample may be carry-over from other donors' samples. What was sequenced was PBMCs. V is TRBV20-1 and J is TRBJ2-5; D may match TRBD1 or TRBD2 (5 bases each). CDR3 DNA: TGCAGCGGGGACGGTGAAGAGACCCAGTACTTC. As protein: CSGDGEETQYF.